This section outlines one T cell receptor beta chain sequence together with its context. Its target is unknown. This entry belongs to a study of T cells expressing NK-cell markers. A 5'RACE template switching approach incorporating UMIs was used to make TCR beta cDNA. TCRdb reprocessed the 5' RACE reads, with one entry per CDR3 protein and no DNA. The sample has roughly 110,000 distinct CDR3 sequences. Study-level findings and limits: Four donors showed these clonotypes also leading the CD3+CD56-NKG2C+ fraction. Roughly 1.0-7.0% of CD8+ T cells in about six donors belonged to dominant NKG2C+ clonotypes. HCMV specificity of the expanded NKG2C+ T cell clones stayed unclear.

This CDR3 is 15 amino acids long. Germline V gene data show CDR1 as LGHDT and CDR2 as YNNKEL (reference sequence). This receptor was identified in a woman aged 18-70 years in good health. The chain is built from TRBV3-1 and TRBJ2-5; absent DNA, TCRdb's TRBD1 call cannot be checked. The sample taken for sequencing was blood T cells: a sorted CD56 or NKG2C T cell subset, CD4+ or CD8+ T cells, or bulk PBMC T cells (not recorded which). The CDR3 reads CASSQEWGRRETQYF.